Presented here are 22 T cell receptor beta chains from one specimen sequenced in a study of T-cell memory formation after mild COVID-19. MiXCR was run by TCRdb on the 5' RACE reads, yielding one entry per CDR3 protein. The table records over 60,000 distinct CDR3 sequences, approximately 16% of them present only once. The sequencing sample was made of PBMCs or a T cell subset sorted from them (not recorded which). The receptors were gathered from an adult woman who had mild COVID-19 (a few samples of this study predate the infection). Cell type and time point are not known.

The DNA of the CDR3 is TGTGCCAGCAGCTTATTTTCCAGCACAGATACGCAGTATTTT. Translated, it gives CASSLFSSTDTQYF. The chain is built from TRBV7-9 and TRBJ2-3; no firm D call. Trimming shortened V by 2 bases and J by 0 bases, and 6 bases separated the two germline ends. Germline V CDR1 and CDR2: SEHNR, FQNEAQ (reference sequence). The CDR3 has 14 residues.

This clonotype appeared a few times. V gene TRBV7-3 combines with J gene TRBJ1-1; 9 bases match TRBD1. The junction had 2 bases not matched to a gene; V was cut back by 4 bases and J by 5 bases. Germline assignment: CDR1 SGHTA and CDR2 FQGTGA. The CDR3 sequence is 13 residues long. The chain's CDR3 is CASSSQGATEAFF. CDR3 DNA sequence: TGTGCCAGCAGCTCACAGGGGGCGACTGAAGCTTTCTTT.

This clonotype was seen many times. The gene calls are TRBV4-1 and TRBJ2-1, with a tentative D call TRBD2 (6 bases). Looked up from germline, CDR1 is MGHRA and CDR2 is YSYEKL. The germline V and J ends were trimmed by 5 bases and 8 bases, with 16 bases remaining between them. The CDR3 length is 14 residues. Written as DNA, the CDR3 is TGCGCCAGCAGCTACGCGGGGCCCGGCGATGAGCAGTTCTTC. Encoded protein: CASSYAGPGDEQFF.

The chain has TRBV27 and TRBJ1-1, with TRBD1 as a possible D gene (5 bases). The V end lost 1 base, the J end lost 3 bases, and 9 bases lay between the germline ends. CDR1 and CDR2 from the germline V gene are MNHEY and SMNVEV (reference sequence). The CDR3 is 14 amino acids. Here the CDR3 DNA reads TGTGCCAGCAGTTTATATCTAGGGGACACTGAAGCTTTCTTT. This sequence encodes CASSLYLGDTEAFF.

V and J are TRBV3-1 and TRBJ2-3; a weak D match, TRBD2 (5 bases). The V gene's germline CDR1 is LGHDT and CDR2 YNNKEL (reference sequence). V was trimmed by 0 bases and J by 2 bases, leaving 9 bases between them. This CDR3 comprises 15 residues. CDR3 bases: TGTGCCAGCAGCCAAGATCTGGGAGCCACAGATACGCAGTATTTT. Amino acids: CASSQDLGATDTQYF.

This clonotype has just a few counts. The chain has TRBV9 and TRBJ2-1, with TRBD2 matching over 7 bases. J lost 8 bases, V lost 1 base, and 9 bases had no gene match. This CDR3 has 15 residues. The germline V gene encodes CDR1 SGDLS and CDR2 YYNGEE. The CDR3 region is CASSVRGERDYEQFF. CDR3 nucleotide sequence: TGTGCCAGCAGCGTACGGGGGGAGCGGGACTATGAGCAGTTCTTC.

This clonotype turned up a few times. This rearrangement joins TRBV19 to TRBJ2-2; D unresolved. Between the trimmed V and J ends, which lost 9 bases and 1 base, there was a span of 12 bases. The CDR3 sequence is 14 residues long. The germline CDR1 and CDR2 sequences are LNHDA and SQIVND (reference sequence). The CDR3 nucleotides are TGTGCCAGCCTTGGGGAACTGAACACCGGGGAGCTGTTTTTT. The encoded protein is CASLGELNTGELFF.

CDR3 protein: CASSSRTGVGETQYF. In DNA, the CDR3 is TGTGCCAGCAGCTCGAGGACAGGGGTTGGGGAGACCCAGTACTTC. J is TRBJ2-5 and V is TRBV7-7, with TRBD1 matching over 9 bases. The germline V gene has CDR1 SSHAT and CDR2 FNYEAQ (reference sequence). Unmatched junction bases numbered 8, after V lost 4 bases and J lost 5 bases. This CDR3 has 15 residues. The full variable domain, with the rest looked up from reference TRBV7-7 and TRBJ2-5, is GAGVSQSPRYKVTKRGQDVTLRCDPISSHATLYWYQQALGQGPEFLTYFNYEAQPDKSGLPSDRFSAERPEGSISTLTIQRTEQRDSAMYRCASSSRTGVGETQYFGPGTRLLVL.

Ten or more counts support this clonotype. The chain is built from TRBV6-4 and TRBJ2-2, with D perhaps TRBD2 (5 bases). Trimming cost V 0 bases and J 1 base, with 9 bases left between them. Per germline, CDR1 MRHNA and CDR2 SNTAGT. The CDR3 spans 16 residues. The DNA for the CDR3 is TGTGCCAGCAGTGACTCGGTCGAGGGGAACACCGGGGAGCTGTTTTTT. Translated: CASSDSVEGNTGELFF.

This chain uses TRBV11-2 with TRBJ1-3; no definite D call. V lost 0 bases to trimming and J lost 0 bases, with 6 bases between them. Germline CDR1 and CDR2: SGHAT and FQNNGV. The CDR3 sequence is 15 residues long. CDR3 residues: CASSLDGFSGNTIYF. CDR3 bases: TGTGCCAGCAGCTTAGATGGGTTCTCTGGAAACACCATATATTTT.

This clonotype was found a few times. This chain joins TRBV4-1 and TRBJ1-5; D not certain. The length of the CDR3 is 13 residues. Trimming stripped 1 base from V and 4 bases from J, with 5 bases between. Germline V gene data show CDR1 as MGHRA and CDR2 as YSYEKL. The CDR3 loop reads CASSQVQNQPQHF. The DNA of the CDR3 is TGCGCCAGCAGCCAAGTTCAGAATCAGCCCCAGCATTTT.

As regards this clonotype: Being one base from a much bigger clone, this may be a read error. The rearrangement joins TRBV14 to TRBJ2-2, with 9 bases that match TRBD1. Germline V lookup: CDR1 SGHDN, CDR2 FVKESK. The CDR3 totals 16 residues. The CDR3 protein is CASSQVGTGNTAELFF. As DNA, the CDR3 is TGTGCCAGCAGCCAAGTTGGGACAGGGAACACCGCGGAGCTGTTTTTT.

This clonotype was found a few times. The V and J genes are TRBV7-9 and TRBJ2-7; 10 nucleotides agree with TRBD2. The CDR3 is 15 amino acids. Germline trimming cut 5 bases from V and 1 base from J; bases unmatched to any gene: 5. Per germline, CDR1 SEHNR and CDR2 FQNEAQ (reference sequence). The CDR3 DNA reads TGTGCCAGCAGCAAACTAGCGGGACGTTCCTACGAGCAGTACTTC. Protein product: CASSKLAGRSYEQYF.

The chain links TRBV12-3 or TRBV12-4 to TRBJ2-3; D uncertain. The V end was cut by 8 bases, the J end by 2 bases, with 5 bases between. This CDR3 spans 11 amino acids. The CDR3 here is CASGPTDTQYF. The CDR3 DNA reads as TGTGCCAGCGGGCCCACAGATACGCAGTATTTT.

The J gene is TRBJ2-1, the V gene TRBV6-5; no definite D call. The V end lost 5 bases, the J end lost 4 bases, and 15 bases lay between the germline ends. Germline CDR1 reads MNHEY; CDR2 reads SVGAGI. CDR3 length equals 15 residues. CDR3 residues: CASSPMAGYYNEQFF. For the CDR3, the DNA is TGTGCCAGCAGTCCAATGGCCGGCTATTACAATGAGCAGTTCTTC.

CDR3 coding DNA: TGTGCCAGCAGCTTAGGACAATACGAGCAGTACTTC. Translated: CASSLGQYEQYF. The chain employs TRBV7-9 and TRBJ2-7; no firm D call. The CDR3 has 12 amino acids. V shed 1 base and J shed 4 bases, with 5 bases lying between them. Germline V lookup: CDR1 SEHNR, CDR2 FQNEAQ (reference sequence).

This clonotype was observed many times. The chain employs TRBV4-1 and TRBJ1-1; 9 positions agree with TRBD1. The germline gives CDR1 MGHRA, CDR2 YSYEKL. The V gene end was trimmed by 2 bases and the J gene end by 1 base; junction bases not matched to a gene: 17. This CDR3 has 20 amino acids. CDR3 sequence (DNA): TGCGCCAGCAGCCAATCCCGGGACAGGGTGTTTTTTTCTCCGAACACTGAAGCTTTCTTT. It is translated as CASSQSRDRVFFSPNTEAFF.

This clonotype was seen more than once but under ten times. The rearrangement joins TRBV4-2 to TRBJ2-7, with 11 positions matching TRBD1. The CDR3 loop spans 15 amino acids. CDR1 LGHNA and CDR2 YNFKEQ come from the germline V gene. V lost 4 bases and J lost 3; bases outside the gene matches: 5. The CDR3 protein is CASSPGTGGGYEQYF. The CDR3 DNA reads TGTGCCAGCAGCCCAGGGACAGGGGGTGGCTACGAGCAGTACTTC.

V and J are TRBV20-1 and TRBJ2-7; TRBD2 matches at 10 bases. This CDR3 region has 16 residues. Germline V gene data show CDR1 as DFQATT and CDR2 as SNEGSKA (reference sequence). With 2 bases clipped from V and 1 base from J, the junction kept 8 bases outside the gene matches. CDR3 nucleotide sequence: TGCAGTGCTAGATCCGCTCCTAGCGGGAGATCCTACGAGCAGTACTTC. This sequence encodes CSARSAPSGRSYEQYF.

The J gene is TRBJ2-1, the V gene TRBV29-1, with TRBD2 identical over 9 bases. CDR3 size: 15 residues. Germline V gene sequence: CDR1 SQVTM, CDR2 ANQGSEA. Trimming cost V 3 bases and J 5 bases; bases outside gene matches: 8. CDR3: CSVDRTGTSHNEQFF. CDR3 sequence (DNA): TGCAGCGTTGATCGGACCGGGACTAGCCACAATGAGCAGTTCTTC.

This clonotype was seen a handful of times. The rearrangement links TRBV6-5 to TRBJ1-5; 8 positions match TRBD1. CDR3 length: 15 residues. V lost 2 bases to trimming and J lost 4 bases; unmatched junction nucleotides: 4. CDR1 is MNHEY and CDR2 is SVGAGI in the germline V gene. CDR3 DNA sequence: TGTGCCAGCAGTTACGCAGGGGGCGAGAATCAGCCCCAGCATTTT. The encoded protein is CASSYAGGENQPQHF.

The V call is TRBV3-1, the J call TRBJ2-3; the D gene could be TRBD1 or TRBD2 (5 bases each). From germline, CDR1 is LGHDT and CDR2 YNNKEL (reference sequence). V was shortened by 0 bases and J by 2 bases, with 27 bases between the two germline ends. CDR3 size: 21 residues. The CDR3 region has the DNA TGTGCCAGCAGCCAAGATGAGGGGAGCGTGCGAGCGGAGTCACACACAGATACGCAGTATTTT. It translates to CASSQDEGSVRAESHTDTQYF.